This record concerns one T cell receptor (beta chain) sequence. Its specificity is unknown. Germline CDR1 SGHRS, CDR2 YFSETQ. CDR3 length: 18 residues. V gave up 2 bases and J gave up 4 bases; unmatched junction bases: 10. Among the hyperthyroidism patients, all were newly diagnosed, aged 18 to 65, with under 2 months' duration. Clinicians made diagnoses from clinical symptoms, serum thyroxine, TRAb, thyroid ultrasound and orbital computed tomography. This entry comes from a study of Graves' ophthalmopathy and Graves' hyperthyroidism. Amplified material comprised TCR beta CDR3 regions derived from RNA transcripts. Second-round multiplex PCR followed a first-round RT-PCR using HTBI primers. TCRdb reprocessed the multiplex PCR reads with MiXCR, giving one entry per CDR3 protein. This sample has 500,000 to 600,000 distinct CDR3 sequences; under 45% occur once, and the top ten carry around 4%. Study-level results: Ophthalmopathy could be told apart from stable hyperthyroidism by a 13-signature model (87.88% sensitivity, around 80% specificity). The majority of expanded thyroid clonotypes above 0.001 frequency also occurred in blood.

This chain links TRBV5-1 with TRBJ2-3; TRBD2 aligns across 13 bases. Sequenced sample: peripheral blood or thyroid tissue (not recorded which). This TCR came from an adult man with Graves' hyperthyroidism. As DNA, the CDR3 is TGCGCCAGCAGCTTCGACGGTCGACTAGCGGGGGGAGCAGATACGCAGTATTTT. It codes for CASSFDGRLAGGADTQYF.